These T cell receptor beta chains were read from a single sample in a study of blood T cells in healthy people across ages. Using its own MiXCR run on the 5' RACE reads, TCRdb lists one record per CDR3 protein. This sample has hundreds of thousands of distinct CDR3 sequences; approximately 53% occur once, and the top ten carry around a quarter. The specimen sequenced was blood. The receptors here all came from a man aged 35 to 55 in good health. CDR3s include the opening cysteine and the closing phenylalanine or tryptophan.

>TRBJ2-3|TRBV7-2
CASSFARGSDTQYF
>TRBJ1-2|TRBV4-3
CASSQDLASYGYTF
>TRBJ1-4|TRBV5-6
CASSFGTPATNEKLFF
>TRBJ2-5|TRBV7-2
CASSSVVGGSEETQYF
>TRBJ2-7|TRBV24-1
CATSRLGDEQYF
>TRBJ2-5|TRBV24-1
CATSDSGTGIQETQYF
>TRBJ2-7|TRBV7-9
CASSLYVGLAGVGAHEQYF
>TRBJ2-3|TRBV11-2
CASSLFLAGAADTRYF
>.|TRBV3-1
CASSQGRGLTYEQYF
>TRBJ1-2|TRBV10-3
CAISEGRQGGDGYTF
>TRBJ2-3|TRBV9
CASSGLSLADTQYF
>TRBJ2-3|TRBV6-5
CASSYGDSPDTQYF
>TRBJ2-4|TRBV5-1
CASSLAQGGKNIQYF
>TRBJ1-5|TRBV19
CASSRLRENNQPQHF
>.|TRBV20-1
CSARKRESYEQYF
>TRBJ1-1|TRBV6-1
CASSEFRSGEAFF
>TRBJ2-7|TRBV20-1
CSARIPITGPGFYEQYF
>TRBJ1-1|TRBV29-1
CSVEFVTEAFF
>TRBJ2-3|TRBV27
CAAAEADTQYF
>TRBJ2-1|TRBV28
CASSPLDRGLINEQFF
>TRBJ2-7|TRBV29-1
CSVARLLGYEQYF
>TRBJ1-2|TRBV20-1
CSARGHRDRDTF
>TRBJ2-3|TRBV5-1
CASSVGLRDTQYF